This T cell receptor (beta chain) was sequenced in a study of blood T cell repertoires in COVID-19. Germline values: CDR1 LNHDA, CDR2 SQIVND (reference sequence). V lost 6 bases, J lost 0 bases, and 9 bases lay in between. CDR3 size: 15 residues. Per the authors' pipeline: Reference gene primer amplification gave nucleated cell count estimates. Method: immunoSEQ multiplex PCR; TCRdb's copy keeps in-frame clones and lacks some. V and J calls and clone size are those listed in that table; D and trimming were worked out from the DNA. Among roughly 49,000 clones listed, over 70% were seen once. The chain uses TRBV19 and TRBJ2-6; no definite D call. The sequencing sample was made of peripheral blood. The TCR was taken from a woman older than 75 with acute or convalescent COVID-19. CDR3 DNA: TGTGCCAGTAGCACAGACACCTCTGGGGCCAACGTCCTGACTTTC. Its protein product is CASSTDTSGANVLTF.